The 30 T cell receptor beta chains in this list originate from one sample, sequenced in a study of monozygotic twins with inflammatory bowel disease. TCRdb reprocessed the 5' RACE reads, with one entry per CDR3 protein and no DNA. The sample's table shows some 90,000 distinct CDR3 sequences. Sequenced input: blood. These receptors originate from a human donor with ulcerative colitis or Crohn's disease, or a healthy co-twin of an affected twin (not recorded which).

CDR3 residues: CASGQGETQPQHF. The V gene is TRBV19, the J gene TRBJ1-5; the D call from TCRdb, TRBD1, cannot be confirmed without DNA. CDR1 and CDR2 (germline): LNHDA, SQIVND (reference sequence). The CDR3 is 13 residues long.

The rearrangement uses TRBV20-1 and TRBJ1-5. From germline, CDR1 is DFQATT and CDR2 SNEGSKA (reference sequence). CDR3 length: 12 residues. This CDR3 reads CSAEGLDQPQHF.

The rearrangement uses TRBV28 and TRBJ2-7. The CDR3 runs 13 residues. Germline V lookup: CDR1 MDHEN, CDR2 SYDVKM. The CDR3 spells CASSLVQSYEQYF.

The CDR3 reads CSANGLAGGQISYEQYF. The V and J genes are TRBV20-1 and TRBJ2-7; checking the TCRdb D call of TRBD2 is not possible without DNA. In germline, CDR1 is DFQATT, CDR2 SNEGSKA (reference sequence). The CDR3 totals 17 residues.

The chain combines TRBV2 with TRBJ2-1; TCRdb picks TRBD1, but there is no DNA to check that call. Germline V gives CDR1 SNHLY, CDR2 FYNNEI. This CDR3 is built from 15 residues. The CDR3 is CASSVGGGGYNEQFF.

This chain joins TRBV2 and TRBJ1-1. The CDR3 spans 14 residues. Germline V CDR1 and CDR2: SNHLY, FYNNEI. The CDR3 is CASSAVASNTEAFF.

This CDR3 reads CASSLGGGVTEAFF. The rearrangement links TRBV12-3 or TRBV12-4 to TRBJ1-1. There are 14 residues in the CDR3.

This sequence joins TRBV20-1 and TRBJ2-4; TCRdb calls TRBD1, which cannot be checked without DNA. The CDR3 consists of 12 residues. Germline CDR1 DFQATT, CDR2 SNEGSKA (reference sequence). CDR3: CSALPPSNIQYF.

The chain couples TRBV6-1 to TRBJ1-5; TCRdb gives TRBD1 as the D gene, but with no DNA this cannot be confirmed. Germline V gives CDR1 MNHNS, CDR2 SASEGT. There are 15 residues in the CDR3. This CDR3 is CASSSDRLSNQPQHF.

This sequence joins TRBV5-1 and TRBJ1-2; absent DNA, TCRdb's TRBD1 call cannot be checked. Germline V gives CDR1 SGHRS, CDR2 YFSETQ. This CDR3 region has 15 residues. This chain's CDR3 is CASSLTTGTNYGFTF.

J is TRBJ2-2 and V is TRBV12-3 or TRBV12-4. This CDR3 is built from 13 residues. The CDR3 spells CASSFGVHGELFF.

The chain joins TRBV7-2 to TRBJ2-7. Germline loops: CDR1 SGHTA, CDR2 FQGNSA. The CDR3 totals 11 residues. The CDR3 here is CASSLTSEQYF.

The rearrangement joins TRBV6-5 to TRBJ2-2. The CDR3 totals 14 residues. The germline CDR1 and CDR2 sequences are MNHEY and SVGAGI. CDR3 residues: CASSYSGYTGELFF.

The chain employs TRBV5-1 and TRBJ2-3; the D call of TRBD1 rests on TCRdb alone, since no DNA is present to check it. The CDR3 loop spans 12 amino acids. Germline V lookup: CDR1 SGHRS, CDR2 YFSETQ. The CDR3 here is CASSRGVDTQYF.

This clonotype ranks as medium-sized in terms of frequency. The CDR3 reads CASSLAYQETQYF. This sequence joins TRBV11-2 and TRBJ2-5. This CDR3 contains 13 residues. The germline gives CDR1 SGHAT, CDR2 FQNNGV. Full variable domain (rest looked up from reference TRBV11-2 and TRBJ2-5): EAGVAQSPRYKIIEKRQSVAFWCNPISGHATLYWYQQILGQGPKLLIQFQNNGVVDDSQLPKDRFSAERLKGVDSTLKIQPAKLEDSAVYLCASSLAYQETQYFGPGTRLLVL.

This chain links TRBV5-5 with TRBJ1-1; TCRdb picks TRBD1, but there is no DNA to check that call. Germline CDR1 reads SGHKS; CDR2 reads YYEKEE (reference sequence). This CDR3 is 16 amino acids long. The chain's CDR3 is CASSSTRPGLNTEAFF.

The chain combines TRBV5-6 with TRBJ2-2. This CDR3 has 12 residues. In germline, CDR1 is SGHDT, CDR2 YYEEEE. The CDR3 reads CASSLDVGELFF. Based on the CDR3 plus reference TRBV5-6 and TRBJ2-2, the full variable domain is DAGVTQSPTHLIKTRGQQVTLRCSPKSGHDTVSWYQQALGQGPQFIFQYYEEEERQRGNFPDRFSGHQFPNYSSELNVNALLLGDSALYLCASSLDVGELFFGEGSRLTVL.

The chain joins TRBV18 to TRBJ2-7; TCRdb designates TRBD1, a call that cannot be tested without DNA. Germline V gene lookup returns CDR1 KGHSH and CDR2 LQKENI. This CDR3 contains 14 residues. The CDR3 reads CASSPPGQGYEQYF. Combining the CDR3 with reference TRBV18 and TRBJ2-7 gives the whole variable domain NAGVMQNPRHLVRRRGQEARLRCSPMKGHSHVYWYRQLPEEGLKFMVYLQKENIIDESGMPKERFSAEFPKEGPSILRIQQVVRGDSAAYFCASSPPGQGYEQYFGPGTRLTVT.

The V call is TRBV5-1, the J call TRBJ2-1; TCRdb selects TRBD1, and the lack of DNA leaves this call unchecked. Germline CDR1 and CDR2: SGHRS and YFSETQ. The CDR3 runs 15 residues. The chain's CDR3 is CASSPLREWNNEQFF.

The chain recombines TRBV5-1 with TRBJ2-1. Germline CDR1 SGHRS, CDR2 YFSETQ. The CDR3 is 14 residues long. The CDR3 protein is CASSLDPVGNEQFF.

The chain uses TRBV5-6 and TRBJ2-7; checking the TCRdb D call of TRBD1 is not possible without DNA. CDR1 is SGHDT and CDR2 is YYEEEE in the germline V gene. The length of the CDR3 is 13 residues. This chain's CDR3 is CASRMDRAYEQYF.

The gene calls are TRBV3-1 and TRBJ2-1; no DNA is available, so the TRBD1 call from TCRdb remains unchecked. This CDR3 is built from 13 residues. Germline V lookup: CDR1 LGHDT, CDR2 YNNKEL (reference sequence). The CDR3 reads CASQRGARDEQFF.

The chain uses TRBV5-1 and TRBJ2-5. The germline V gene encodes CDR1 SGHRS and CDR2 YFSETQ. The CDR3 is 14 residues long. The CDR3 region is CASSLGHSKETQYF.

The CDR3 spells CASSLLGQPLLAGELFF. The V call is TRBV5-1, the J call TRBJ2-2; TCRdb proposes TRBD1, but this gene call is untestable without DNA. The CDR3 is made up of 17 amino acids. The V gene's germline CDR1 is SGHRS and CDR2 YFSETQ. The complete variable domain, with remaining parts taken from reference TRBV5-1 and TRBJ2-2, reads KAGVTQTPRYLIKTRGQQVTLSCSPISGHRSVSWYQQTPGQGLQFLFEYFSETQRNKGNFPGRFSGRQFSNSRSEMNVSTLELGDSALYLCASSLLGQPLLAGELFFGEGSRLTVL.

The rearrangement links TRBV6-2 or TRBV6-3 to TRBJ2-5; TCRdb proposes TRBD1, but this gene call is untestable without DNA. Looked up from germline, CDR1 is MNHEY and CDR2 is SVGEGT. The CDR3 has 13 amino acids. CDR3 region: CASRGVGEETQYF.

CDR3 region: CASSALETGGFF. The chain links TRBV3-1 to TRBJ2-1; the D call of TRBD1 rests on TCRdb alone, since no DNA is present to check it. This CDR3 contains 12 residues. CDR1 and CDR2 (germline): LGHDT, YNNKEL (reference sequence).

The chain carries TRBV19 and TRBJ1-5; TCRdb's D call, TRBD1, is unchecked because there is no DNA. CDR1 LNHDA and CDR2 SQIVND come from the germline V gene (reference sequence). This CDR3 has 14 amino acids. CDR3 loop: CASGEQVSNQPQHF.

The chain carries TRBV7-2 and TRBJ1-2. CDR1 and CDR2 from the germline V gene are SGHTA and FQGNSA. The CDR3 contains 12 residues. The CDR3 protein is CASSQVNYGYTF.

This chain connects TRBV27 to TRBJ1-4. This CDR3 is 13 amino acids long. The V gene's germline CDR1 is MNHEY and CDR2 SMNVEV (reference sequence). Here the CDR3 reads CASSRGRGEKLFF.

This chain links TRBV25-1 with TRBJ2-2; TCRdb lists TRBD1, though no DNA is available to test this call. The CDR3 is made up of 17 amino acids. The germline gives CDR1 MGHDK, CDR2 SYGVNS. CDR3 region: CASSEPPGRGDTGELFF.